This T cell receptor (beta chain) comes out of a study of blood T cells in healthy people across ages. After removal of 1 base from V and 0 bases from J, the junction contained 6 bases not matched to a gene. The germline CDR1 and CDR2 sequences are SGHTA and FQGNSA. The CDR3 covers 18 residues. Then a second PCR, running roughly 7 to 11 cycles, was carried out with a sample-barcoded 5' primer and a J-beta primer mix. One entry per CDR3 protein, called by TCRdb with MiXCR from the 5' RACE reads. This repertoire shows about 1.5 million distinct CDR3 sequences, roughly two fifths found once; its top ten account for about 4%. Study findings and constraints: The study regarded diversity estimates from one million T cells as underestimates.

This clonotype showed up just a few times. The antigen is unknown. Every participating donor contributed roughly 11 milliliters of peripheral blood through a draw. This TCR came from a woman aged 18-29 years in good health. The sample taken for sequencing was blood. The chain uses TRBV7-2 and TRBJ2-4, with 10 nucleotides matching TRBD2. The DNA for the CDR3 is TGTGCCAGCAGCTTAGAGTCCCTAGCGGGGGTAGCCAAAAACATTCAGTACTTC. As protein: CASSLESLAGVAKNIQYF.